This TCR beta chain is from a study of T cells in Graves' hyperthyroidism and ophthalmopathy (dated by TCRdb to between 2018 and 2020). For the study in its entirety: Peripheral blood was collected at initial diagnosis, before any treatment. The paper describes TCR Vbeta CDR3 sequencing of 140 or so peripheral blood samples, made up of roughly 40 ophthalmopathy patients, some 76 hyperthyroidism patients and approximately 17 progressor patients. For training and testing, the 80 to 100 patients in the discovery cohort were randomly divided in a 7:3 ratio. The study also compared thyroid tissue and blood T-cell repertoires from five or six Graves' hyperthyroidism patients. To identify distinguishing TCR V-J signatures, a discovery cohort of around 100 patients was used, comprising 43 with Graves' ophthalmopathy and around 57 with stable Graves' hyperthyroidism. After blood sampling, hyperthyroidism patients were treated with methimazole at a starting dose of 30 mg daily, and ophthalmopathy patients were treated with high-dose intravenous methylprednisolone. Prospective prediction of ophthalmopathy was tested in an independent validation cohort consisting of 18 hyperthyroidism patients and more than 15 patients who later progressed to ophthalmopathy. Findings and caveats that apply to the study as a whole: In cross-validation, a model built on a 13 V-J signature told ophthalmopathy apart from stable hyperthyroidism with approximately 90% sensitivity and 81% to 82% specificity, and in testing the same model reached 80%/75%. No statistical method was used to set the sample size in advance, and investigators knew the group allocation. In validation, the model predicted progression to ophthalmopathy a median of about 5.9 months before onset, with approximately 68% sensitivity and about 72% specificity. Most expanded thyroid clonotypes (frequency above 0.001) were also detected in blood, a finding suggesting that blood repertoires may reflect thyroid immune responses.

This clonotype was seen many times. The antigen it recognizes is unknown. No clone much larger than this one lies a single base away; base qualities are absent. Stable Graves' hyperthyroidism was defined as the absence of progression to ophthalmopathy over 18 months of follow-up. Hyperthyroidism patients were newly diagnosed, had a disease duration of under 2 months, and were aged 18 to 65 years. Any patient with an uncontrolled infection, another autoimmune disease, pregnancy or lactation was excluded. Diagnoses were established on the basis of clinical symptoms, serum thyroxine and TRAb, thyroid ultrasound, and orbital computed tomography. PBMCs were isolated from more than 8 ml of fresh peripheral blood by Ficoll-Paque density gradient centrifugation. Trizol reagent was used to extract total RNA, and RNA quality was then checked on an Agilent 2100 Bioanalyzer. V and J lose 5 bases and 2 bases, and a span of 15 bases separates them. The CDR3 starts with the cysteine, ends with the phenylalanine, and has 15 residues. This entry keeps only the CDR3 DNA: 45 bases, framed from base 1.

TCR beta CDR3 regions were amplified from RNA transcripts. The TCR CDR3 was subjected to a first round of RT-PCR using the HTBI primer set and the Qiagen OneStep RT-PCR kit. The libraries were constructed in a second round of multiplex PCR and then size-selected and purified. Sequencing of the libraries was done on an Illumina HiSeq2000 using paired-end 100 bp reads. The authors processed their data as follows. SOAPnuke was used to process the raw data, with reads discarded if the reads contained adapters or uncalled bases, had a mean Phred below 15, or lacked an exact constant-primer or identifier match. High-quality paired reads were merged with COPE v1.2.5, and unique nucleotide sequences were defined as clonotypes. MiTCR v1.1 was used to align the clonotypes against IMGT TRBV, TRBD and TRBJ reference segments. The analysis included only V-J combinations with a frequency above 0.0001, which together covered more than 99% of the repertoires. A TCS score was defined as the ratio of F50 (clonal expansion) to E x V (chaos), with BLOSUM62-based TCRdist applied between CDR3 peptides within each V-J. Welch's t-statistics and random forest reduced fewer than 600 V-J features to roughly 13, which were used in a naive Bayes classifier (R e1071). TCRdb redid the processing of the public reads, applying fastp at Q25 and MiXCR, and retained in-frame beta chains. Rows are combined by CDR3 protein, so each entry shows the most common genes and DNA. The V and J calls here are based on TCRdb, not the publication. This sample comprises fewer than 550,000 distinct CDR3 sequences, 15% to 18% of them detected only once. The top ten hold approximately 7.5% of the sample.

The sequence came from a woman younger than 35 with Graves' hyperthyroidism. The sequencing input was blood. The chain is assembled from TRBV12-3 or TRBV12-4 and TRBJ1-1, with the D gene not clear enough to name. The CDR3 reads CASSLHGRSNTEAFF. The DNA sequence follows: TGTGCCAGCAGTCTACATGGACGGTCAAACACTGAAGCTTTCTTT.